A single sample is the source of the 21 T cell receptor beta chains below, sequenced in a study of cytomegalovirus exposure and HLA in healthy donors. Vbeta (60) and Jbeta (13) primers were used in the PCR. The data were produced by immunoSEQ multiplex PCR, yet TCRdb's version contains in-frame clones alone and is incomplete. Of over 100,000 clones listed, around three quarters were seen once; the top ten hold about 7.7%. The sample consisted of PBMCs. Source of these receptors: a woman between 50 and 59 years old in good health and CMV-seropositive.

This sequence joins TRBV9 and TRBJ1-6; no firm D call. The ends were cut back, 0 bases at V and 5 bases at J, with 9 bases in the middle. Germline V CDR1 and CDR2: SGDLS, YYNGEE. CDR3 length: 15 residues. The CDR3 here is CASSVDLINNSPLHF. The CDR3 DNA is TGTGCCAGCAGCGTAGATCTAATAAATAATTCACCCCTCCACTTT.

The chain couples TRBV10-3 to TRBJ2-7; D might be TRBD2 (6 bases). Germline CDR1 is ENHRY and CDR2 is SYGVKD. This CDR3 spans 15 amino acids. V shed 4 bases and J shed 5 bases, with 18 bases lying between them. The CDR3 spells CAISVKGLDAHEQYF. Written as DNA, the CDR3 is TGTGCCATCAGTGTGAAGGGACTGGATGCCCACGAGCAGTACTTC.

The genes are TRBV6-1 and TRBJ2-7, with TRBD2 identical over 7 bases. CDR3 length equals 13 residues. The germline V gene encodes CDR1 MNHNS and CDR2 SASEGT. V dropped 6 bases and J dropped 6; count of bases not matched to a gene: 8. CDR3 in amino acids: CASRVTSVGEQYF. CDR3 in DNA: TGTGCCAGCAGGGTAACTAGCGTTGGCGAGCAGTACTTC.

The chain links TRBV7-2 to TRBJ1-5; no definite D call. Trimming cost V 5 bases and J 10 bases, with 15 bases left between them. Germline V gene sequence: CDR1 SGHTA, CDR2 FQGNSA. This CDR3 has 13 amino acids. For the CDR3, the DNA is TGTGCCAGCAGCCCTGGCTGGCGGAATCCCCAGCATTTT. Translation gives CASSPGWRNPQHF. The whole variable domain, filled in from reference TRBV7-2 and TRBJ1-5, reads GAGVSQSPSNKVTEKGKDVELRCDPISGHTALYWYRQSLGQGLEFLIYFQGNSAPDKSGLPSDRFSAERTGGSVSTLTIQRTQQEDSAVYLCASSPGWRNPQHFGDGTRLSIL.

V and J are TRBV7-2 and TRBJ2-5, with D perhaps matching TRBD2 (6 bases). This CDR3 region has 15 residues. Germline loops: CDR1 SGHTA, CDR2 FQGNSA. Deletions cut 4 bases from V and 1 base from J, with 13 bases between. The DNA of the CDR3 is TGTGCCAGCAGCTCCTGGGAGCGGGTCCAAGAGACCCAGTACTTC. It specifies CASSSWERVQETQYF.

The chain combines TRBV19 with TRBJ1-2; TRBD1 matches at 7 bases. V trimming: 7 bases; J trimming: 0 bases; junction bases outside the gene matches: 11. Germline loops: CDR1 LNHDA, CDR2 SQIVND (reference sequence). This CDR3 comprises 16 residues. The CDR3 sequence: CASMTGKGSANYGYTF. The DNA for the CDR3 is TGTGCCAGTATGACAGGGAAAGGCTCAGCTAACTATGGCTACACCTTC.

The V call is TRBV2, the J call TRBJ2-7; 15 nucleotides line up with TRBD2. The CDR3 has 16 residues. Per the germline V gene, CDR1 is SNHLY and CDR2 is FYNNEI. Trimming at V came to 6 bases and at J to 6 bases, leaving 9 bases not matched to a gene. In DNA, the CDR3 is TGTGCCAGCAGGAAAGAGCCGGGACTAGCGGGAGGCGAGCAGTACTTC. It codes for CASRKEPGLAGGEQYF.

As concerns this clone: Relative to the germline gene, one junction end is altered; a read error may explain this. The chain couples TRBV11-2 to TRBJ2-1; weak D call: TRBD2 (6 bases). CDR3 size: 15 residues. Germline lookup yields CDR1 SGHAT and CDR2 FQNNGV. CDR3 sequence: CASSPLAVSSNEQFF. CDR3 bases: TGTGCCAGCAGCCCCTTAGCGGTGTCCTCCAATGAGCAGTTCTTC.

This clone was seen once. This sequence joins TRBV11-3 and TRBJ2-3; weak D call: TRBD1 (6 bases). Trimming pared 3 bases from V and 6 bases from J, leaving 13 bases between. Germline V lookup: CDR1 SGHNT, CDR2 YENEEA. This CDR3 is built from 14 residues. Here the CDR3 reads CASSFDRWGDTQYF. The CDR3, as DNA: TGTGCCAGCAGCTTCGACAGGTGGGGGGATACGCAGTATTTT.

This clone was picked up one time. The CDR3 here is CASSWGLAGSRTVRDTQYF. DNA for the CDR3: TGCGCCAGCAGCTGGGGACTAGCGGGATCACGAACGGTTAGAGATACGCAGTATTTT. The chain links TRBV5-1 to TRBJ2-3; 13 bases align to TRBD2. Germline V gene data show CDR1 as SGHRS and CDR2 as YFSETQ. V dropped 3 bases and J dropped 5; count of bases not matched to a gene: 15. This CDR3 has 19 residues.

This chain joins TRBV19 and TRBJ2-6; 8 bases map to TRBD1. This CDR3 region has 16 residues. With 6 bases clipped from V and 1 base from J, the junction kept 5 bases outside the gene matches. Germline V gene lookup returns CDR1 LNHDA and CDR2 SQIVND (reference sequence). In nucleotides, the CDR3 is TGTGCCAGTAGAGCCAACAGGGGGTCTGGGGCCAACGTCCTGACTTTC. It encodes CASRANRGSGANVLTF.

J is TRBJ2-2 and V is TRBV7-3, with 11 bases identical to TRBD2. The CDR3 is made up of 16 amino acids. CDR1 is SGHTA, CDR2 FQGTGA, per germline. V shed 3 bases and J 6 bases; nucleotides not matched to a gene: 6. CDR3: CASSLPASGRSGELFF. For the CDR3, the DNA is TGTGCCAGCAGCTTGCCAGCTAGCGGGAGGTCCGGGGAGCTGTTTTTT.

The J gene is TRBJ2-1, the V gene TRBV18; TRBD1 might be the D (6 bases). CDR3 length: 12 residues. Germline lookup yields CDR1 KGHSH and CDR2 LQKENI. The V and J ends lost 8 bases and 6 bases respectively, with 11 bases between them. CDR3 sequence: CASKRGSNEQFF. In DNA, the CDR3 is TGTGCCAGCAAAAGGGGGTCCAATGAGCAGTTCTTC.

The chain uses TRBV5-4 and TRBJ1-6; D is unresolved. This CDR3 comprises 18 residues. V shed 1 base and J shed 0 bases, with 14 bases lying between them. CDR1 and CDR2 (germline): SGHNT, YYREEE (reference sequence). The CDR3: CASSLSSQAGSYNSPLHF. CDR3 bases: TGTGCCAGCAGCTTGTCTAGTCAGGCGGGCTCCTATAATTCACCCCTCCACTTT.

The chain is built from TRBV9 and TRBJ2-5, with TRBD1 identical over 7 bases. V shed 4 bases, J shed 2 bases, and the junction held 8 bases outside the gene matches. Germline CDR1 is SGDLS and CDR2 is YYNGEE. The CDR3 length is 15 residues. The CDR3 nucleotides read TGTGCCAGCAGCACCCAAGGGGGACAGCAAGAGACCCAGTACTTC. Residues: CASSTQGGQQETQYF.

Only a few counts were recorded for this clone. The chain combines TRBV5-1 with TRBJ1-1; D possibly corresponds to TRBD1 (6 bases). From germline, CDR1 is SGHRS and CDR2 YFSETQ. There are 13 residues in the CDR3. The V gene lost 0 bases and the J gene lost 11 bases, with 14 bases spanning the gap. CDR3 coding DNA: TGCGCCAGCAGCTTGGAACAGGGTGATAGGGCTTTCTTT. It codes for CASSLEQGDRAFF.

This clone was found once. The chain carries TRBV5-6 and TRBJ2-3, with D possibly TRBD1 on 7 matching bases. V was shortened by 3 bases and J by 5 bases, with 19 bases between the two germline ends. This CDR3 comprises 16 residues. In germline, CDR1 is SGHDT, CDR2 YYEEEE. The CDR3 nucleotides are TGTGCCAGCAGCTGGGTAGGGGGCGGGGATCAAGATACGCAGTATTTT. Translating gives CASSWVGGGDQDTQYF.

This chain joins TRBV7-3 and TRBJ2-7; 11 bases line up with TRBD1. CDR3 length: 14 amino acids. The V and J ends lost 5 bases and 7 bases, in that order; junction bases with no gene match: 7. The V gene's germline CDR1 is SGHTA and CDR2 FQGTGA. The CDR3 coding sequence is TGTGCCAGCAGCCACCGGGACAGGGGGGGGGAGCAGTACTTC. Translated: CASSHRDRGGEQYF.

This clone was detected only a few times. CDR3 nucleotide sequence: TGTGCCAGCAGCCCCATAAGCGGGGAGACCCAGTACTTC. Translated, it gives CASSPISGETQYF. The chain has TRBV5-5 and TRBJ2-5; perhaps TRBD2 as D (6 bases). V lost 4 bases, J lost 5 bases, and 12 bases lay in between. The CDR3 sequence is 13 residues long. Germline CDR1 SGHKS, CDR2 YYEKEE (reference sequence).

The rearrangement joins TRBV29-1 to TRBJ2-2, with TRBD1 matching over 10 bases. Germline trimming cut 3 bases from V and 7 bases from J; bases unmatched to any gene: 17. CDR1 and CDR2 from the germline V gene are SQVTM and ANQGSEA. CDR3 size: 18 residues. The CDR3 is CSVERFSAGQGSNGELFF. CDR3 sequence (DNA): TGCAGCGTTGAGAGATTCTCTGCGGGACAGGGGTCAAACGGGGAGCTGTTTTTT.

This chain connects TRBV25-1 to TRBJ2-7; tentative D call: TRBD1 (5 bases). V was cut by 0 bases and J by 3 bases, with 6 bases left in between. The CDR3 length is 13 residues. CDR1 and CDR2 from the germline V gene are MGHDK and SYGVNS. For the CDR3, the DNA is TGTGCCAGCAGTGAATATGACAGCTACGAGCAGTACTTC. It yields the protein CASSEYDSYEQYF.